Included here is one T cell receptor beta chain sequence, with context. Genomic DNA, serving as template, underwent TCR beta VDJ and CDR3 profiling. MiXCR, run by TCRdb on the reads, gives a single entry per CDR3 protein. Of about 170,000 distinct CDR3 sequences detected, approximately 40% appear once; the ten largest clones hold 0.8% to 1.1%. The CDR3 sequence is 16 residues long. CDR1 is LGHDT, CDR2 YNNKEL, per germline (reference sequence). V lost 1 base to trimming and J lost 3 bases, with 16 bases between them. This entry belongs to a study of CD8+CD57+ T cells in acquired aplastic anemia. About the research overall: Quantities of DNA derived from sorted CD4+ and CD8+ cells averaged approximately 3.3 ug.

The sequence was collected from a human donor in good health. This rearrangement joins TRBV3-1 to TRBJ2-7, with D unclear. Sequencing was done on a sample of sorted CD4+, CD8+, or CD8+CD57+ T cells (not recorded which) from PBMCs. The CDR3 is CASSQGAGAVGYEQYF. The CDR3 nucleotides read TGTGCCAGCAGCCAAGGGGCCGGAGCCGTCGGCTACGAGCAGTACTTC.